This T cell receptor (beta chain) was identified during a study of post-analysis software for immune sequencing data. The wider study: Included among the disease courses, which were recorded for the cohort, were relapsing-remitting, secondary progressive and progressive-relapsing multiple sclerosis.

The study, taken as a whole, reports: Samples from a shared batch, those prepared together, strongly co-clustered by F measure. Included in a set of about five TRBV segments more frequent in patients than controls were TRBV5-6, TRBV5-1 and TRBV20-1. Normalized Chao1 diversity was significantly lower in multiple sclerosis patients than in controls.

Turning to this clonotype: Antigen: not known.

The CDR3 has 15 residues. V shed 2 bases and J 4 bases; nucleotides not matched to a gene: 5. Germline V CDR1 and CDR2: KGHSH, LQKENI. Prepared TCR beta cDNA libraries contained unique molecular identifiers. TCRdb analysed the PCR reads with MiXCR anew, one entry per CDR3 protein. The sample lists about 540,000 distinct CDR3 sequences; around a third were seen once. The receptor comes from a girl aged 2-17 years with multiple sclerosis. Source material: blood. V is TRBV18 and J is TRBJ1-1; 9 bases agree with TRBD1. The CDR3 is CASSPTGGAGTEAFF. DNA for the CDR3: TGTGCCAGCTCACCAACAGGGGGCGCTGGCACTGAAGCTTTCTTT.